The clone carrying this T cell receptor beta chain was seen a single time. Antigen unknown. The V gene's germline CDR1 is SGHVS and CDR2 FQNEAQ. The CDR3 runs to 16 residues. V dropped 1 base and J dropped 1 base, with 10 bases sitting between them. The sample belongs to a study of T cell responses to AZD1222 COVID-19 vaccine. Study-wide context: Pooling covered second doses at about 4 or about 12 weeks.

The data were produced by immunoSEQ multiplex PCR, yet TCRdb's version contains in-frame clones alone and is incomplete. The table includes about 82,000 clones, more than 90% detected once. The study's findings and limits: Of the AZD1222 recipients, only 5 to 7 were seropositive at baseline. Spike regions recognized by vaccine-associated CD4 TCRs spanned the protein, led by 160-218 and 743-854. The sample set comprised mostly white British donors with more females, and clonal diversity was possibly underestimated.

This clonotype originated in an adult in good health. Sequenced here: peripheral blood, sampled on day 0 of AZD1222 vaccination. The chain links TRBV7-8 to TRBJ2-2, with D perhaps TRBD1 or TRBD2 (5 bases each). DNA of the CDR3: TGTGCCAGCAGCTTAGGGGGGAAACTGAACACCGGGGAGCTGTTTTTT. Its protein is CASSLGGKLNTGELFF.